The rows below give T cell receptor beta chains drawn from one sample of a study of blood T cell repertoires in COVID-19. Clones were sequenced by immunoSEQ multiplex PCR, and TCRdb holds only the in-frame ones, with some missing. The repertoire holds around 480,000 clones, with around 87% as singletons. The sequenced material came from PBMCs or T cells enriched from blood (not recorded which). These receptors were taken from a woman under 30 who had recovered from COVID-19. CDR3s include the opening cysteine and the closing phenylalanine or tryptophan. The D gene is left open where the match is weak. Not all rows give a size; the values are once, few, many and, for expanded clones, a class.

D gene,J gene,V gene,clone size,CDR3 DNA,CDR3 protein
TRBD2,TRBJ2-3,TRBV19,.,TGTGCCAGTAGTATGAGGACTAGCGGGGGTGAAGATACGCAGTATTTT,CASSMRTSGGEDTQYF
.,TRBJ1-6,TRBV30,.,TGTGCCTGGAGGGACAGCCGCGGTTCACCCCTCCACTTT,CAWRDSRGSPLHF
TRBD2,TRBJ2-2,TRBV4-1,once,TGCGCCAGCAGCCAACTAGCGGGAGAGAACACCGGGGAGCTGTTTTTT,CASSQLAGENTGELFF
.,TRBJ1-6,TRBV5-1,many,TGCGCCACCAGGAGAGGGTTGGGTTCACCCCTCCACTTT,CATRRGLGSPLHF
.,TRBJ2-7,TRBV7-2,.,TGTGCCAGCAGCTTAGTTGCAGGTTTCGAGCAGTACTTC,CASSLVAGFEQYF
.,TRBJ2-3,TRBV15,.,TGTGCCACCAGCAGAGAAAGGGGTAGCACAGATACGCAGTATTTT,CATSRERGSTDTQYF
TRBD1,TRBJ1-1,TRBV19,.,TGTGCCAGTAGTGGACAGGGGGCCGGCGAAGCTTTCTTT,CASSGQGAGEAFF
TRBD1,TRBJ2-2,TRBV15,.,TGTGCCACCAGCAGAGATTACCCGGGACAGGGGTCCGGGGAGCTGTTTTTT,CATSRDYPGQGSGELFF
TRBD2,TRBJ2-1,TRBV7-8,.,TGTGCCAGCAGCTTAACGTCTTATAGCGGGGGGGCGAATGAGCAGTTCTTC,CASSLTSYSGGANEQFF
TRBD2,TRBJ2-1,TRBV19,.,TGTGCCAGTAGTATATGGGGGGGGAGTTCGGATGAGCAGTTCTTC,CASSIWGGSSDEQFF
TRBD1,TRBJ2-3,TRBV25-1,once,TGTGCCAGCAGTGCGTACAGGGGAGACACAGATACGCAGTATTTT,CASSAYRGDTDTQYF
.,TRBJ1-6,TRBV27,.,TGTGCCAGCTCCCCGGGAGGTTACCGGTCACCCCTCCACTTT,CASSPGGYRSPLHF
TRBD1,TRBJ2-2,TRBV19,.,TGTGCCAGTACCACGAGGACAGGCGGGGAGCTGTTTTTT,CASTTRTGGELFF
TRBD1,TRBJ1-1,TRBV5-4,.,TGTGCCAGCAGCCCGGGGACAGACATGAACACTGAAGCTTTCTTT,CASSPGTDMNTEAFF
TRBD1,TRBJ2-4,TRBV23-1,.,TGCGCCAGCAGTCTAACCGGGACAGAACCCGAAACAGACCTAGCCAAAAACATTCAGTACTTC,CASSLTGTEPETDLAKNIQYF
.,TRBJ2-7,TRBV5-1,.,TGCGCCAGCAGCTTTACGGCGGGCGGCGAGCAGTACTTC,CASSFTAGGEQYF
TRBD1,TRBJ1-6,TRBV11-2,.,TGTGCCAGCAGCGGGGGACAGGGGCATTCACCCCTCCACTTT,CASSGGQGHSPLHF
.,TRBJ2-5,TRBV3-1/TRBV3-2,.,TGTGCCAGCAGCCAACAAAGACTGGCCCTTAGGGAGACCCAGTACTTC,CASSQQRLALRETQYF
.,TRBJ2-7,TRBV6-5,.,TGTGCCAGCAGTTACAACGGGGCGGGATACGAGCAGTACTTC,CASSYNGAGYEQYF
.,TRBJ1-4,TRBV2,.,TGTGCCAGCAGCGGGGGAACAACTAATGAAAAACTGTTTTTT,CASSGGTTNEKLFF
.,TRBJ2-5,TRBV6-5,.,TGTGCCAGCAGGGTACGAACAGGGAACCAAGAGACCCAGTACTTC,CASRVRTGNQETQYF
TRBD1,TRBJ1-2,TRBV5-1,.,TGCGCCAGCAGCTTGCAAGGGGGCGCAGATGGCTACACCTTC,CASSLQGGADGYTF
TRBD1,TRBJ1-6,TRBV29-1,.,TGCAGCGTTAGGGACAGTGCATATAATTCACCCCTCCACTTT,CSVRDSAYNSPLHF
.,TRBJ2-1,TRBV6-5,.,TGTGCCAGCACCGTCAGCAATGAGCAGTTCTTC,CASTVSNEQFF
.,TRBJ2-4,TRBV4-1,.,TGCGCCAGCAGCCATGTTGAACAGGGAGACATTCAGTACTTC,CASSHVEQGDIQYF
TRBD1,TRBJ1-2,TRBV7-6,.,TGTGCCAGCAGCCCCCAGGGGGCTAACTATGGCTACACCTTC,CASSPQGANYGYTF
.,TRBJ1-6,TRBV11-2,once,TGTGCCAGCAGCTTAGATCGTGGGGGTCAGGGGAATTCACCCCTCCACTTT,CASSLDRGGQGNSPLHF
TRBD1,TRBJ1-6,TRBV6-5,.,TGTGCCAGTTTGCGGGACAGCAATTCACCCCTCCACTTT,CASLRDSNSPLHF